The present T cell receptor (beta chain) was sequenced within a study of blood T cell repertoires in COVID-19. Across the whole study: COVID-19 samples from acute and convalescent phases originated in the United States, Italy and Spain. T cells, B-cell-depleted T cells, or PBMCs supplied cDNA or gDNA.

The length of the CDR3 is 18 residues. V trimming: 2 bases; J trimming: 0 bases; junction bases outside the gene matches: 8. Germline V gene data show CDR1 as LGHNT and CDR2 as FRNRAP. Per the authors' pipeline: Reference gene primers were amplified, and this amplification served to estimate nucleated cell counts. TCRdb's table, derived via immunoSEQ multiplex PCR, lists solely in-frame clones and lacks some. Clone size and the V and J calls come from that table; the DNA yielded D and trimming. The sample lists about 100,000 clones, 80% to 90% occurring once. This sequence joins TRBV12-5 and TRBJ2-2; 8 bases are shared with TRBD1. Sequencing was carried out using peripheral blood. The receptor was isolated from a human donor in a cohort sampled during active COVID-19. Here the CDR3 DNA reads TGTGCTAGTGGTTTGATCCTGACAGGGGCGGCGAACACCGGGGAGCTGTTTTTT. It codes for CASGLILTGAANTGELFF.